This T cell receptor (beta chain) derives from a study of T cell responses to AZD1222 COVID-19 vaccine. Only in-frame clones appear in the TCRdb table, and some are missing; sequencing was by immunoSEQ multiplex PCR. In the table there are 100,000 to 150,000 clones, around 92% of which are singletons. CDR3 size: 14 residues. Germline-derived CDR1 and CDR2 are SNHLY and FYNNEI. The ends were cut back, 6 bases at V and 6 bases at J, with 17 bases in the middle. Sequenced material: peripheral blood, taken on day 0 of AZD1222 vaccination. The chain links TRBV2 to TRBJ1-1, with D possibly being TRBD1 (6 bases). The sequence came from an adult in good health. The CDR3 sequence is CASRKQGRTPEAFF. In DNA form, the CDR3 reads TGTGCCAGCAGAAAACAGGGACGGACACCTGAAGCTTTCTTT.